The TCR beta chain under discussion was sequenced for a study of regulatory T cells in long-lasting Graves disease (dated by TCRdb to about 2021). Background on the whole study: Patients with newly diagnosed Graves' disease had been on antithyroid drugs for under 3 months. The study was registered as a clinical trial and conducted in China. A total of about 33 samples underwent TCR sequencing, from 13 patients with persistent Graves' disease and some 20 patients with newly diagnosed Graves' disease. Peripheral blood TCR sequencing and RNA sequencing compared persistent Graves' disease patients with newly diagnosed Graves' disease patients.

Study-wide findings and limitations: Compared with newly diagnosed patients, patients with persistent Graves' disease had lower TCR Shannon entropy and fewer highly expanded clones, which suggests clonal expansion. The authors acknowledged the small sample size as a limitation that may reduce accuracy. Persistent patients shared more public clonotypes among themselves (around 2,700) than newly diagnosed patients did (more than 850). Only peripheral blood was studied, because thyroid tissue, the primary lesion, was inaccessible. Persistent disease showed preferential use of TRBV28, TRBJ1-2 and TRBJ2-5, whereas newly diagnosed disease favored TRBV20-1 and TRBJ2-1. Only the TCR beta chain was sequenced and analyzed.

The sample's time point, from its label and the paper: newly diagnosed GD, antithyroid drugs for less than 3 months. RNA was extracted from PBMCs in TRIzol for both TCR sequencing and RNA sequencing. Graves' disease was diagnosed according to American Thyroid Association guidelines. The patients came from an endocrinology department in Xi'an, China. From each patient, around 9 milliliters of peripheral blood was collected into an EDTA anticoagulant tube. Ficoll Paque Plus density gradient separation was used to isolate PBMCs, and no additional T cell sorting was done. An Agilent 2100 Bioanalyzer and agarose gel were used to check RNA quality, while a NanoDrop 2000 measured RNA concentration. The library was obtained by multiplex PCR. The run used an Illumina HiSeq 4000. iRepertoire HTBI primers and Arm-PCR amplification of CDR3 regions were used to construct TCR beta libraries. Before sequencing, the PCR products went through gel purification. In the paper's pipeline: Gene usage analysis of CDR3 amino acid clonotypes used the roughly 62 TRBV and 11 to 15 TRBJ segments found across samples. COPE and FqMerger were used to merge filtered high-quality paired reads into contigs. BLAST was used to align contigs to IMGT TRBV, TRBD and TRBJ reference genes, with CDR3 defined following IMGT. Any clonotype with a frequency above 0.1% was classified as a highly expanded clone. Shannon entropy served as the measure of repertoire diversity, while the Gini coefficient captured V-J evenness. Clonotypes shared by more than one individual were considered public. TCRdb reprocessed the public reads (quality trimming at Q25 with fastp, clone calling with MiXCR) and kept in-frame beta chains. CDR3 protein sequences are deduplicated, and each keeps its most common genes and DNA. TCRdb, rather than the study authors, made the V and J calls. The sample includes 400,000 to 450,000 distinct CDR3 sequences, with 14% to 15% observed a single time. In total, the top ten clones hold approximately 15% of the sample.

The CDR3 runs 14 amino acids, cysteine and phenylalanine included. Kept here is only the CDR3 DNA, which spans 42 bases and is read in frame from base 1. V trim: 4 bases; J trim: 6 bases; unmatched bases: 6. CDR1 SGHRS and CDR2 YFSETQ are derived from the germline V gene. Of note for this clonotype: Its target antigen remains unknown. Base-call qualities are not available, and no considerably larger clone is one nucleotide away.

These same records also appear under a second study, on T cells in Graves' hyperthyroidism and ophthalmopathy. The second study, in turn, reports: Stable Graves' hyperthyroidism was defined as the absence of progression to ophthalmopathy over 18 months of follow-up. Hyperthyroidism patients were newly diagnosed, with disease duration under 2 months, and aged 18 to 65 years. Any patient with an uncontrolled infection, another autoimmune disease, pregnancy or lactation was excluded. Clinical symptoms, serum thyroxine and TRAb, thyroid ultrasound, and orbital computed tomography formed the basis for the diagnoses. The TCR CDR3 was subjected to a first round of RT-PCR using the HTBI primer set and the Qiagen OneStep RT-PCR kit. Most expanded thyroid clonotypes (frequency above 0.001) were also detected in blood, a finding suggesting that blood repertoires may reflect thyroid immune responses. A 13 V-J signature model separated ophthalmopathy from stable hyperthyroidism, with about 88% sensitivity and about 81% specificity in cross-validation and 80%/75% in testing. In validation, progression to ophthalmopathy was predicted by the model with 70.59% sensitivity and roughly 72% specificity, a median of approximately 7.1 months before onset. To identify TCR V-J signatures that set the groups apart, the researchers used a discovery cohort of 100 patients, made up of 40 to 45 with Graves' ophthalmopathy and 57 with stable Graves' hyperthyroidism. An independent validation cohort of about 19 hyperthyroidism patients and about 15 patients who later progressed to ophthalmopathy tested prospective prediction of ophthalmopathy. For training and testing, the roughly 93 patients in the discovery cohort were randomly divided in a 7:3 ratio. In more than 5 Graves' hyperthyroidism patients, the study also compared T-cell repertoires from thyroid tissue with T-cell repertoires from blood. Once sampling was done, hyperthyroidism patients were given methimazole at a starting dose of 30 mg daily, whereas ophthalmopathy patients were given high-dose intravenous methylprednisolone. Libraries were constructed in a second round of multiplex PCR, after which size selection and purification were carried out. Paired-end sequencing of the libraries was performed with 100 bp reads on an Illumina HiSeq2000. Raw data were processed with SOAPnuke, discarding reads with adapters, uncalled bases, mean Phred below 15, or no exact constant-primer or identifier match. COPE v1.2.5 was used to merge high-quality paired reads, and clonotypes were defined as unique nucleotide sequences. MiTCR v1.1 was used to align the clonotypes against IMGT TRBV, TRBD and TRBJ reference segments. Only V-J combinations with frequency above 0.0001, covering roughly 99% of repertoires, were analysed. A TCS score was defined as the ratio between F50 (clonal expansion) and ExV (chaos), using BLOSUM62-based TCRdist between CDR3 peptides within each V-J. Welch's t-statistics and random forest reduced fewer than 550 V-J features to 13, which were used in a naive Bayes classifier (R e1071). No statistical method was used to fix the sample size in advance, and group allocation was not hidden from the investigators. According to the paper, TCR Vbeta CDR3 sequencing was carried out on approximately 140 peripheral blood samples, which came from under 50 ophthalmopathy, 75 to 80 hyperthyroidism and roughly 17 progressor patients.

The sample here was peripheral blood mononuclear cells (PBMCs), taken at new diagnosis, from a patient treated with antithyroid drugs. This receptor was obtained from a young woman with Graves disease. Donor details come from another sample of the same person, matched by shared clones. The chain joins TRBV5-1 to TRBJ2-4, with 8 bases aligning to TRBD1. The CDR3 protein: CASSPGTGGNIQYF. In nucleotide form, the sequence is TGCGCCAGCAGCCCTGGGACAGGCGGAAACATTCAGTACTTC.